The present T cell receptor (beta chain) was sequenced within a study of T cells in Graves' hyperthyroidism and ophthalmopathy. The study's findings and limits: Ophthalmopathy prediction by the model preceded onset by a median roughly 6 months. Blood also showed most of the thyroid clonotypes that were expanded above 0.001.

The CDR3 length is 13 residues. Germline-derived CDR1 and CDR2 are SGHRS and YFSETQ. Authors of the study amplified TCR beta CDR3 regions from RNA transcripts. HTBI primers drove first-round RT-PCR of the TCR CDR3. TCRdb re-called the multiplex PCR reads with MiXCR, one entry per CDR3 protein. The sample contains about 210,000 distinct CDR3 sequences, 18% of which appear only once. Disease duration under 2 months; hyperthyroidism patients were aged 18 to 65. Extraction of PBMCs used 9 to 10 ml of fresh peripheral blood. Concerning this clonotype: What it recognizes is unknown. A read error may produce the germline difference seen at one junction end.

This TCR was sampled from a man aged 35 to 55 with Graves' hyperthyroidism. The chain links TRBV5-1 to TRBJ2-5; D remains unclear. The sample was blood. The CDR3 bases are TGCGCCAGCAGCTATGGCAGCCAAGAGGCCCAGTACTTC. Its protein is CASSYGSQEAQYF.